The 32 T cell receptor beta chains in this list originate from one sample, sequenced in a study of PD-1 blockade in mismatch repair-deficient tumors. TCRdb's table, derived via immunoSEQ multiplex PCR, lists solely in-frame clones and lacks some. In the table there are some 22,000 clones, around four fifths of which are singletons. The specimen was peripheral blood, collected 2 weeks after starting pembrolizumab. Every receptor here comes from an adult with mismatch repair-deficient cancer.

The chain carries TRBV11-1 and TRBJ1-2; D unresolved. The ends were cut back, 5 bases at V and 1 base at J, with 14 bases in the middle. From germline, CDR1 is SGHAT and CDR2 FQDESV (reference sequence). The CDR3 consists of 15 residues. Here the CDR3 reads CASSPNLDLNYGYTF. The CDR3 DNA sequence: TGTGCCAGCAGCCCCAACCTGGACCTTAACTATGGCTACACCTTC.

This chain's CDR3 is CASSEARQYEQYF. The CDR3 DNA reads TGTGCCAGCAGTGAAGCGCGACAGTACGAGCAGTACTTC. This chain uses TRBV6-1 with TRBJ2-7; possible D gene TRBD1, 5 bases. CDR1 and CDR2 (germline): MNHNS, SASEGT. The CDR3 totals 13 residues. Trimming removed 0 bases at V and 4 bases at J, with 7 bases between.

The chain is built from TRBV14 and TRBJ1-2; 8 positions agree with TRBD1. Losses at the gene ends were 1 base for V and 1 base for J; bases not matched to a gene: 2. Looked up from germline, CDR1 is SGHDN and CDR2 is FVKESK. The CDR3 runs to 15 residues. The CDR3 nucleotides read TGTGCCAGCAGCCAAGCGACAGGGGTTAACTATGGCTACACCTTC. It translates to CASSQATGVNYGYTF.

V usage is TRBV6-1 and J usage is TRBJ2-7; a possible D gene is TRBD2 (5 bases). The ends were cut back, 6 bases at V and 2 bases at J, with 17 bases in the middle. Germline loops: CDR1 MNHNS, CDR2 SASEGT. This CDR3 is 15 amino acids long. DNA for the CDR3: TGTGCCAGCAGGGGAGACACTGGCACTGCCTACGAGCAGTACTTC. This encodes CASRGDTGTAYEQYF.

The rearrangement joins TRBV5-4 to TRBJ2-7; D is tentatively TRBD1 or TRBD2 (6 bases each). The V gene lost 4 bases and the J gene lost 5 bases, with 16 bases spanning the gap. This CDR3 comprises 14 residues. Per germline, CDR1 SGHNT and CDR2 YYREEE (reference sequence). The CDR3 region is CASSPGAITHEQYF. The DNA of the CDR3 is TGTGCCAGCAGCCCGGGGGCTATCACCCACGAGCAGTACTTC.

This clone was detected once. V gene TRBV13 combines with J gene TRBJ2-5; 7 positions agree with TRBD1. The CDR3 has 15 residues. V lost 0 bases to trimming and J lost 4 bases; unmatched junction nucleotides: 5. In germline, CDR1 is PRHDT, CDR2 FYEKMQ (reference sequence). The CDR3 DNA follows: TGTGCCAGCAGCTTAGGCAGGGCAGGGGGAGAGACCCAGTACTTC. This encodes CASSLGRAGGETQYF.

This chain uses TRBV11-3 with TRBJ2-7; TRBD1 matches at 9 bases. The CDR3 loop spans 16 amino acids. Germline-derived CDR1 and CDR2 are SGHNT and YENEEA. The trim removed 3 bases at V and 1 base at J, leaving 7 bases unmatched. This CDR3 is CASSFGRQGVSYEQYF. The CDR3, as DNA: TGTGCCAGCAGCTTCGGGAGACAGGGGGTTTCCTACGAGCAGTACTTC.

The CDR3 loop reads CAWSSNRVSSYEQYF. In DNA form, the CDR3 reads TGTGCCTGGAGTTCTAATCGGGTGAGCTCCTACGAGCAGTACTTC. The rearrangement links TRBV30 to TRBJ2-7; no definite D call. V lost 2 bases, J lost 0 bases, and 14 bases lay in between. The germline CDR1 and CDR2 sequences are GTSNPN and SVGIG (reference sequence). The CDR3 is 15 residues long.

The chain combines TRBV6-1 with TRBJ1-2; D gene unclear. The CDR3 has 15 amino acids. Between the trimmed V and J ends, which lost 0 bases and 0 bases, there was a span of 8 bases. In germline, CDR1 is MNHNS, CDR2 SASEGT. The CDR3 loop reads CASSEAGRANYGYTF. DNA of the CDR3: TGTGCCAGCAGTGAAGCGGGCCGTGCTAACTATGGCTACACCTTC.

This chain connects TRBV6-1 to TRBJ2-1; the match to TRBD1 covers 8 bases. The J segment lost 9 bases and the V segment lost 5 bases, leaving 12 bases of the junction unmatched. Germline CDR1 and CDR2: MNHNS and SASEGT. CDR3 length: 15 residues. For the CDR3, the DNA is TGTGCCAGCAGTCCGAGACAGGGGTCCTTGGGTGAGCAGTTCTTC. Encoded protein: CASSPRQGSLGEQFF.

Note on this clone: The junction and the germline gene differ at one end; a read error may be behind it. This sample includes further DNA sequences coding for the same CDR3. The genes are TRBV5-1 and TRBJ2-5; tentative D call: TRBD1 (5 bases). Germline CDR1 SGHRS, CDR2 YFSETQ. This CDR3 comprises 13 residues. The CDR3 spells CASSPRREETQYF. The CDR3 DNA reads TGCGCTAGCAGCCCCCGCAGGGAAGAGACCCAGTACTTC.

For this clone: Other DNA sequences in the sample encode the same CDR3. The genes are TRBV19 and TRBJ2-1; D might be TRBD1 (6 bases). The CDR3 consists of 13 residues. V was trimmed by 5 bases and J by 4 bases, leaving 9 bases between them. Per germline, CDR1 LNHDA and CDR2 SQIVND (reference sequence). CDR3 in DNA: TGTGCCAGTAGTTATGGGACATACAATGAGCAGTTCTTC. It yields the protein CASSYGTYNEQFF.

The chain uses TRBV6-6 and TRBJ2-3; maybe TRBD2 (5 bases). V lost 2 bases and J 3 bases, leaving 15 bases between the germline ends. Germline CDR1 MNHNY, CDR2 SVGAGI (reference sequence). The CDR3 has 16 residues. The CDR3 nucleotides are TGTGCCAGCAGTTACCCCTTGTCCGGGATTACAGATACGCAGTATTTT. It encodes CASSYPLSGITDTQYF.

The gene calls are TRBV9 and TRBJ1-2; D not certain. The CDR3 covers 15 residues. The germline V gene has CDR1 SGDLS and CDR2 YYNGEE. V was shortened by 3 bases and J by 2 bases, with 14 bases between the two germline ends. CDR3 sequence: CASSALRTTNYGYTF. Written as DNA, the CDR3 is TGTGCCAGCAGCGCCCTCAGGACGACCAACTATGGCTACACCTTC. Full variable domain (missing parts from reference TRBV9 and TRBJ1-2): DSGVTQTPKHLITATGQRVTLRCSPRSGDLSVYWYQQSLDQGLQFLIQYYNGEERAKGNILERFSAQQFPDLHSELNLSSLELGDSALYFCASSALRTTNYGYTFGSGTRLTVV.

This clone was found once. This chain connects TRBV12-5 to TRBJ1-1, with unresolved D. Trimming stripped 0 bases from V and 1 base from J, with 15 bases between. The CDR3 covers 17 residues. The V gene's germline CDR1 is LGHNT and CDR2 FRNRAP. This CDR3 is CASGLVLGRGRNTEAFF. Written as DNA, the CDR3 is TGTGCTAGTGGTTTGGTACTAGGGAGAGGGCGGAACACTGAAGCTTTCTTT.

As DNA, the CDR3 is TGCGCCAGCAATAAGGGGGCCACCGCCGGGGAGCTGTTTTTT. Its translation is CASNKGATAGELFF. The J gene is TRBJ2-2, the V gene TRBV10-2; 7 bases match TRBD1. The junction had 8 bases not matched to a gene; V was cut back by 7 bases and J by 6 bases. The CDR3 covers 14 residues. The V gene's germline CDR1 is WSHSY and CDR2 SAAADI.

The rearrangement joins TRBV6-4 to TRBJ2-1; 11 bases are a match to TRBD1. The CDR3 has 16 residues. The V and J ends lost 2 bases and 6 bases, in that order; junction bases with no gene match: 6. Per the germline V gene, CDR1 is MRHNA and CDR2 is SNTAGT. The CDR3 protein is CASSDRIGTGGNEQFF. CDR3 DNA: TGTGCCAGCAGTGACCGAATCGGGACAGGGGGCAATGAGCAGTTCTTC.

This chain links TRBV5-5 with TRBJ2-5; 9 bases agree with TRBD1. The germline CDR1 and CDR2 sequences are SGHKS and YYEKEE (reference sequence). CDR3 size: 15 residues. Losses at the gene ends were 3 bases for V and 5 bases for J; bases not matched to a gene: 8. The CDR3 DNA reads as TGTGCCAGCAGCTCCGGACAGGGGACATGGGAGACCCAGTACTTC. It yields the protein CASSSGQGTWETQYF.

The chain joins TRBV29-1 to TRBJ1-2; 7 nucleotides match TRBD1. The germline gives CDR1 SQVTM, CDR2 ANQGSEA. CDR3 length: 14 residues. V trimming: 4 bases; J trimming: 4 bases; junction bases outside the gene matches: 9. The CDR3 reads CSVASGGAFYGYTF. The CDR3 nucleotides are TGCAGCGTTGCCTCAGGGGGGGCATTCTATGGCTACACCTTC. The whole variable domain, remainder taken from reference TRBV29-1 and TRBJ1-2, is SAVISQKPSRDICQRGTSLTIQCQVDSQVTMMFWYRQQPGQSLTLIATANQGSEATYESGFVIDKFPISRPNLTFSTLTVSNMSPEDSSIYLCSVASGGAFYGYTFGSGTRLTVV.

The chain couples TRBV7-9 to TRBJ2-3; TRBD2 agrees at 14 bases. The germline V gene has CDR1 SEHNR and CDR2 FQNEAQ (reference sequence). J gave up 4 bases and V 5 bases, and 5 bases lay outside the gene matches. This CDR3 comprises 16 residues. Written as DNA, the CDR3 is TGTGCCAGCAGCATGGGACTAGCGGGAGCGGCAGATACGCAGTATTTT. Protein sequence: CASSMGLAGAADTQYF.

Points on this clone: Other DNA sequences in the same sample also yield this CDR3. The rearrangement joins TRBV15 to TRBJ1-1; D perhaps matches TRBD1 (5 bases). Trimming left V 4 bases short and J 8 bases short, with 17 bases between. This CDR3 comprises 14 residues. The germline V gene has CDR1 LNHNV and CDR2 YYDKDF (reference sequence). The CDR3 is CATSTEGGTDEAFF. Written as DNA, the CDR3 is TGTGCCACCAGCACTGAGGGAGGGACGGACGAAGCTTTCTTT.

This chain uses TRBV19 with TRBJ2-1; 9 bases map to TRBD1. CDR1 LNHDA and CDR2 SQIVND come from the germline V gene (reference sequence). V shed 5 bases, J shed 7 bases, and the junction held 12 bases outside the gene matches. This CDR3 contains 16 residues. In nucleotides, the CDR3 is TGTGCCAGTAGTGTCACCGGGACAGGGATGAGGAATGAGCAGTTCTTC. Amino acids: CASSVTGTGMRNEQFF.

V and J are TRBV11-2 and TRBJ2-7; tentative D call: TRBD2 (7 bases). Looked up from germline, CDR1 is SGHAT and CDR2 is FQNNGV. The CDR3 covers 16 residues. V gave up 1 base and J gave up 0 bases, with 13 bases separating them. The CDR3 bases are TGTGCCAGCAGCTTAGCAGGGGCGGGAGCCTCCTACGAGCAGTACTTC. This encodes CASSLAGAGASYEQYF.

The V call is TRBV6-1, the J call TRBJ2-7; no reliable D call. This CDR3 contains 15 residues. Germline V gene lookup returns CDR1 MNHNS and CDR2 SASEGT. Between the trimmed V and J ends, which lost 8 bases and 2 bases, there was a span of 19 bases. The CDR3 nucleotides read TGTGCCAGCTTCGGTGTAGAAGGCACAGCCTACGAGCAGTACTTC. It is translated as CASFGVEGTAYEQYF.

The chain is built from TRBV27 and TRBJ2-1; 13 bases agree with TRBD2. Unmatched junction bases numbered 7, after V lost 5 bases and J lost 6 bases. The CDR3 contains 16 residues. Per germline, CDR1 MNHEY and CDR2 SMNVEV (reference sequence). CDR3 sequence: CASSPGTSGKFNEQFF. DNA of the CDR3: TGTGCCAGCAGTCCCGGGACTAGCGGGAAATTCAATGAGCAGTTCTTC.

The chain links TRBV10-3 to TRBJ2-7, with D possibly matching TRBD2 (6 bases). In germline, CDR1 is ENHRY, CDR2 SYGVKD. CDR3 size: 14 residues. Trimming took off 3 bases at V and 2 bases at J, with 11 bases between the two ends. In DNA form, the CDR3 reads TGTGCCATCAGTGATCTGGCTAGCGCCTACGAGCAGTACTTC. This translates into CAISDLASAYEQYF.

V gene TRBV29-1 combines with J gene TRBJ2-5; 7 bases agree with TRBD2. Germline CDR1 is SQVTM and CDR2 is ANQGSEA. This CDR3 region has 11 residues. After removal of 6 bases from V and 5 bases from J, the junction contained 3 bases not matched to a gene. This chain's CDR3 is CSVLRGETQYF. DNA of the CDR3: TGCAGCGTACTGCGGGGGGAGACCCAGTACTTC.

Concerning this clone: Other DNA sequences in the sample encode the same CDR3. The chain joins TRBV30 to TRBJ2-2, with D possibly being TRBD2 (6 bases). The ends were cut back, 3 bases at V and 0 bases at J, with 11 bases in the middle. Germline values: CDR1 GTSNPN, CDR2 SVGIG (reference sequence). There are 15 residues in the CDR3. In DNA, the CDR3 is TGTGCCTGGAGGGCCGGGGGAGCGAACACCGGGGAGCTGTTTTTT. Amino acid sequence: CAWRAGGANTGELFF.

The V call is TRBV19, the J call TRBJ1-5; no firm D call. The V gene's germline CDR1 is LNHDA and CDR2 SQIVND (reference sequence). The V end lost 3 bases, the J end lost 3 bases, and 6 bases lay between the germline ends. CDR3 length equals 13 residues. The CDR3 bases are TGTGCCAGTAGTATGGCCCTCAATCAGCCCCAGCATTTT. Its translation is CASSMALNQPQHF.

The chain employs TRBV6-6 and TRBJ1-5, with 9 bases identical to TRBD1. Germline CDR1 MNHNY, CDR2 SVGAGI (reference sequence). This CDR3 contains 16 residues. V lost 6 bases and J lost 6; bases outside the gene matches: 12. CDR3 in amino acids: CASRPHTGGKVQPQHF. The CDR3 nucleotides are TGTGCCAGCAGACCCCACACAGGGGGCAAGGTTCAGCCCCAGCATTTT.

The chain links TRBV7-9 to TRBJ2-7, with 7 bases identical to TRBD1. Germline CDR1 is SEHNR and CDR2 is FQNEAQ (reference sequence). V lost 5 bases, J lost 2 bases, and 9 bases stayed unmatched. The length of the CDR3 is 15 residues. In DNA, the CDR3 is TGTGCCAGCAGCCGTCCGGGACAGTTAGCCTACGAGCAGTACTTC. It translates to CASSRPGQLAYEQYF.

The chain joins TRBV29-1 to TRBJ1-2, with a weak D call TRBD1 (6 bases). The V end lost 7 bases, the J end lost 2 bases, and 11 bases lay between the germline ends. Germline V gene sequence: CDR1 SQVTM, CDR2 ANQGSEA. CDR3 length: 12 residues. CDR3 region: CSAGQSNYGYTF. The CDR3 DNA follows: TGCAGCGCCGGACAGTCCAACTATGGCTACACCTTC.